These T cell receptor beta chains were read from a single sample in a study of blood T cell repertoires in COVID-19. Sequencing used immunoSEQ multiplex PCR; TCRdb keeps in-frame clones, though not all of them. The data contain under 200,000 clones, roughly 86% of them singletons. The sequenced sample consisted of peripheral blood. The source is a man in his sixties with COVID-19, enrolled during active disease. CDR3s include the opening cysteine and the closing phenylalanine or tryptophan. Fields, in order: J gene, clone size, V gene, D gene, CDR3 DNA, CDR3 protein. A D gene is named only where the DNA matches it firmly. Clone size is given for some rows only: seen once, a few or many times, or a class if the clone is expanded.

TRBJ2-1	.	TRBV6-2/TRBV6-3	TRBD2	TGTGCCAGCAGTGGTTCCACTAGCGGCTCCTACAATGAGCAGTTCTTC	CASSGSTSGSYNEQFF
TRBJ2-3	few	TRBV11-3	TRBD1	TGTGCCAGCAGCCCCGGGACAGTACCCCCCACGCAGTATTTT	CASSPGTVPPTQYF
TRBJ1-4	.	TRBV7-2	TRBD1	TGTGCCAGCAGCTTAAGACAGGGGCAAAAACTGTTTTTT	CASSLRQGQKLFF
TRBJ2-7	once	TRBV3-1/TRBV3-2	TRBD1	TGTGCCAGCAGCCATGACAAACCGGGACAGGGAGCCGAGCAGTACTTC	CASSHDKPGQGAEQYF
TRBJ2-7	.	TRBV5-4	TRBD2	TGTGCCAGCAGCTTGGGCGGGACTAATTCCTACGAGCAGTACTTC	CASSLGGTNSYEQYF
TRBJ1-5	.	TRBV19	TRBD1	TGTGCCAGTAGTTGGGACAGGGGAGGCAATCAGCCCCAGCATTTT	CASSWDRGGNQPQHF
TRBJ2-5	.	TRBV7-9	.	TGTGCCAGCAGCTTTTGGGCAGAGACCCAGTACTTC	CASSFWAETQYF
TRBJ1-1	.	TRBV3-1/TRBV3-2	.	TGTGCCAGCAGCCAAGATGGAGGGTCGGGGATGAACACTGAAGCTTTCTTT	CASSQDGGSGMNTEAFF
TRBJ2-5	.	TRBV5-1	TRBD2	TGCGCCAGCACCCCGGCTGGCGGGAGAGCGGCAGAGACCCAGTACTTC	CASTPAGGRAAETQYF
TRBJ2-1	.	TRBV5-1	TRBD2	TGCGCCAGCAGCTTCCCGGGGGGGCGGGATGAGCAGTTCTTC	CASSFPGGRDEQFF
TRBJ2-3	.	TRBV7-2	.	TGTGCCAGTTCGGGGTGGGGCACAGATACGCAGTATTTT	CASSGWGTDTQYF
TRBJ2-1	.	TRBV5-1	TRBD2	TGCGCCAGCAGCTTGGTGGCGGGGGGCAGTTACAATGAGCAGTTCTTC	CASSLVAGGSYNEQFF
TRBJ1-2	.	TRBV27	TRBD1	TGTGCCAGCAGCCGGGGACAGGTCCCTTATGGCTACACCTTC	CASSRGQVPYGYTF
TRBJ2-2	.	TRBV12-3/TRBV12-4	.	TGTGCCAGCAGTTTAGGGCAATCCGGGGAGCTGTTTTTT	CASSLGQSGELFF
TRBJ2-3	.	TRBV14	.	TGTGCCAGCAGCCAAGTTAGACAGTTCACAGATACGCAGTATTTT	CASSQVRQFTDTQYF
TRBJ2-5	.	TRBV5-4	TRBD1	TGTGCCAGCAGCTTGGTTGGGACAGGGGGCGGCGAGACCCAGTACTTC	CASSLVGTGGGETQYF
TRBJ1-2	.	TRBV12-3/TRBV12-4	.	TGTGCCAGCAGTTTCGCGACAGATGGCTACACCTTC	CASSFATDGYTF
TRBJ1-5	.	TRBV7-8	TRBD1	TGTGCCAGCAGCTTAGGGGACAGGGGGATGAATCAGCCCCAGCATTTT	CASSLGDRGMNQPQHF
TRBJ2-2	.	TRBV5-1	TRBD2	TGCGCCAGTTTAGCGGGAGAGAACACCGGGGAGCTGTTTTTT	CASLAGENTGELFF
TRBJ1-1	once	TRBV4-3	.	TGCGCCAGCAGCTGGACAGTAGAGAACACTGAAGCTTTCTTT	CASSWTVENTEAFF
TRBJ1-5	.	TRBV9	.	TGTGCCAGCAGCCCCGGGCAGGGATCTGGACAGCCCCAGCATTTT	CASSPGQGSGQPQHF
TRBJ2-3	.	TRBV5-1	TRBD1	TGCGCCAGCAGTTCCACAGGGGTCGGGACAGATACGCAGTATTTT	CASSSTGVGTDTQYF
TRBJ2-1	.	TRBV15	TRBD2	TGTGCCACCAGCGGGGGACTAGCCGAGCAGTTCTTC	CATSGGLAEQFF
TRBJ2-5	.	TRBV6-6	TRBD2	TGTGCCAGCAGCACCGGGACTAGCGGGGGGGCCGCCCAGTACTTC	CASSTGTSGGAAQYF
TRBJ2-1	.	TRBV7-3	.	TGTGCCAGCAGCCCGCCCGGGACACGATACAATGAGCAGTTCTTC	CASSPPGTRYNEQFF
TRBJ1-1	.	TRBV30	.	TGTGCCTGGAGCCGACAGAACACTGAAGCTTTCTTT	CAWSRQNTEAFF
TRBJ2-3	.	TRBV18	TRBD2	TGTGCCAGCTCACCTCTGACTAGCGCGACAGATACGCAGTATTTT	CASSPLTSATDTQYF
TRBJ2-7	.	TRBV18	.	TGTGCCAGCTCACCCAGGGGCGGGGAGCAGTACTTC	CASSPRGGEQYF
TRBJ2-7	.	TRBV6-5	.	TGTGCCAGCAGCGCCCCGACTTTCTACGAGCAGTACTTC	CASSAPTFYEQYF
TRBJ1-3	.	TRBV5-1	TRBD1	TGCGCCAGCAGCTTCTTGGGCAAGACAGGGAGCTCTGGAAACACCATATATTTT	CASSFLGKTGSSGNTIYF
TRBJ1-2	once	TRBV4-3	TRBD1	TGCGCCAGCAGCCAAGGGGGGACAGGGGGCGAGGACTATGGCTACACCTTC	CASSQGGTGGEDYGYTF
TRBJ2-3	.	TRBV7-9	.	TGTGCCAGCAGCTCAGGTATTTGGGTCACAGATACGCAGTATTTT	CASSSGIWVTDTQYF
TRBJ2-7	.	TRBV10-3	.	TGTGCCATCAGTGAGTCTAGCGGACCCTACGAGCAGTACTTC	CAISESSGPYEQYF
TRBJ1-2	.	TRBV6-2/TRBV6-3	TRBD1	TGTGCCAGCACCCCCCCCGCGGGACAGCCGAACTATGGCTACACCTTC	CASTPPAGQPNYGYTF
TRBJ2-1	.	TRBV23-1	.	TGCGCCAGCAGTCAATTTGTGGGTGGGGGGTACAATGAGCAGTTCTTC	CASSQFVGGGYNEQFF
TRBJ1-5	.	TRBV6-2/TRBV6-3	.	TGTGCCAGCAGTTACGAAGGGGTTAGCAATCAGCCCCAGCATTTT	CASSYEGVSNQPQHF
TRBJ2-3	.	TRBV7-2	TRBD2	TGTGCCAGCAGCAAGGGACTAGCGGGCCTCACAGATACGCAGTATTTT	CASSKGLAGLTDTQYF
TRBJ2-1	.	TRBV5-1	.	TGCGCCAGCAGCTTGCCGACCCCCGGGGGAGAGCAGTTCTTC	CASSLPTPGGEQFF
TRBJ2-7	.	TRBV7-9	.	TGTGCCAGCAGCTTAACGGGGGACGAGCAGTACTTC	CASSLTGDEQYF
TRBJ1-1	.	TRBV14	.	TGTGCCAGCAAGGATCTGCGGGGGGCCAACACTGAAGCTTTCTTT	CASKDLRGANTEAFF
TRBJ1-1	.	TRBV20-1	.	TGCAGTGCTGAAGACAGGTTCGCTTTCTTT	CSAEDRFAFF
TRBJ1-2	.	TRBV6-5	.	TGTGCCAGCCGGGGTCCCGGATCTAACTATGGCTACACCTTC	CASRGPGSNYGYTF
TRBJ1-1	.	TRBV28	.	TGTGCCAGCAGCTTAGGACACCTGAACGCTGAAGCTTTCTTT	CASSLGHLNAEAFF
TRBJ1-1	.	TRBV7-9	.	TGTGCCAGCAGCTTGGGTCCAGCGGGGGATAGGGCTGAAGCTTTCTTT	CASSLGPAGDRAEAFF
TRBJ1-6	.	TRBV5-1	.	TGCGCCAGCAGCTCCAGCTCCTATAATTCACCCCTCCACTTT	CASSSSSYNSPLHF
TRBJ2-7	.	TRBV11-3	.	TGTGCCAGCAGCCTAGAGGTGAGAGAGCAGTACTTC	CASSLEVREQYF
TRBJ1-3	few	TRBV4-1	TRBD1	TGCGCCAGCAGCCAAGTGTCGGACAGGCCTAGCGGAAACACCATATATTTT	CASSQVSDRPSGNTIYF
TRBJ2-1	.	TRBV28	TRBD2	TGTGCCAGTAGCGGGGATTTCTACAATGAGCAGTTCTTC	CASSGDFYNEQFF
TRBJ2-1	.	TRBV7-7	TRBD2	TGTGCTAGCAGCTTAGGTGACATCTGGCGGGAGGGAAGCAATGAGCAGTTCTTC	CASSLGDIWREGSNEQFF
TRBJ1-3	.	TRBV6-2/TRBV6-3	TRBD1	TGTGCCAGCAGTTACGACGGACAGGCAAATGGAAACACCATATATTTT	CASSYDGQANGNTIYF
TRBJ1-2	.	TRBV28	.	TGTGCCAGCGGGGGGGGCTCTAACTATGGCTACACCTTC	CASGGGSNYGYTF
TRBJ2-3	.	TRBV7-9	TRBD2	TGTGCCAGCAGAAGACTAGCGGGAGGGAGTGCTAGCACAGATACGCAGTATTTT	CASRRLAGGSASTDTQYF
TRBJ2-2	few	TRBV27	TRBD2	TGTGCCAGCAGTTCCAACGGACTAGCGGCCGGGGAGCTGTTTTTT	CASSSNGLAAGELFF
TRBJ1-6	once	TRBV18	TRBD1	TGTGCCAGCTCACCGGACAGGGGGCTGGAATCACCCCTCCACTTT	CASSPDRGLESPLHF
TRBJ1-5	few	TRBV28	.	TGTGCCAGCAGTTTATCCGATCAGCCCCAGCATTTT	CASSLSDQPQHF